Listed below are T cell receptor beta chains from one sample, sequenced in a study of blood T cell repertoires in COVID-19. Some clones are missing from TCRdb's copy, which holds only in-frame ones; the method was immunoSEQ multiplex PCR. The data contain 200,000 to 250,000 clones, roughly 84% of them singletons. Input material: peripheral blood. All receptors come from a woman older than 75 with acute or convalescent COVID-19. Both conserved end residues are part of each CDR3. D genes are given only for firm matches.

v_call	j_call	d_call	cdr3_aa
TRBV5-4	TRBJ2-3	TRBD2	CASSFFIAGGTDTQYF
TRBV7-9	TRBJ1-4	NA	CASSLAGGGNEKLFF
TRBV28	TRBJ1-2	NA	CASSSTYRGYGYTF
TRBV6-6	TRBJ2-7	TRBD1	CASTRDSGSYEQYF
TRBV19	TRBJ1-1	NA	CASTLPPGNTEAFF
TRBV5-1	TRBJ2-6	TRBD2	CASSLAASGGMSGANVLTF
TRBV18	TRBJ1-2	TRBD1	CASSPPDRPIYGYTF
TRBV6-5	TRBJ2-3	NA	CASGQGHTDTQYF
TRBV6-5	TRBJ1-4	NA	CASRQELGKLFF
TRBV5-4	TRBJ2-7	TRBD1	CASSGGVQGQGIYEQYF
TRBV2	TRBJ1-4	NA	CASNLGARDEKLFF